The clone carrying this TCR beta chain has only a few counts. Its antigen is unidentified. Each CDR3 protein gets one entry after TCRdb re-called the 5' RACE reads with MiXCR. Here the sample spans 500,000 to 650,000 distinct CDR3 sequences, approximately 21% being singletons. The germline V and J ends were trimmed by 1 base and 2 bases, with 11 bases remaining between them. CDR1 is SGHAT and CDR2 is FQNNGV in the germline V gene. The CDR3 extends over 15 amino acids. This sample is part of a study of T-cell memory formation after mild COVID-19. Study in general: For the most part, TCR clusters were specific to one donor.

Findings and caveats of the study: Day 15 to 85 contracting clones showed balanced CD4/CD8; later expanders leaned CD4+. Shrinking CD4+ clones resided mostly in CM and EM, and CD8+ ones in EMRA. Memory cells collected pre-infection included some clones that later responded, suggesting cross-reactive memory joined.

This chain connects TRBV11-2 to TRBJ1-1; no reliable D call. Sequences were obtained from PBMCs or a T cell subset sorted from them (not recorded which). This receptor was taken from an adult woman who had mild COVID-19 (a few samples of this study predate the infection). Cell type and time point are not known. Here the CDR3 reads CASSLVEADNTEAFF. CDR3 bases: TGTGCCAGCAGCTTAGTGGAGGCTGACAACACTGAAGCTTTCTTT.